Here is one T cell receptor beta chain with its context. Its cognate antigen is unknown. This entry comes from a study of early T cells in non-severe SARS-CoV-2 infection. Study-level information: Sequenced material consisted of bulk RNA (from unsorted whole blood), and chains were unpaired. Study outcomes and limitations: Lookups in VDJdb leaned toward anti-spike CD8 responses and missed private and CD4 specificities.

Germline values: CDR1 DFQATT, CDR2 SNEGSKA (reference sequence). This CDR3 contains 12 residues. Via MiXCR, TCRdb re-called the 5' RACE reads, giving one row per CDR3 protein. In the table there are around 84,000 distinct CDR3 sequences, less than 11% of which are singletons. Sample: whole blood, taken at baseline. The chain uses TRBV20-1 and TRBJ2-1, with D perhaps matching TRBD2 (6 bases). This TCR derives from an adult who was a healthcare worker with PCR-confirmed SARS-CoV-2 infection or an uninfected control (not recorded which). The CDR3 bases are TGCAGCGGGGACTCGTCCTACAATGAGCAGTTCTTC. Translating gives CSGDSSYNEQFF.